The 17 T cell receptor beta chains below all came from one sample that was sequenced in a study of blood T cell repertoires in COVID-19 (dated by TCRdb to about 2020). Libraries were built with the immunoSEQ multiplex PCR assay. In its TCRdb copy, this immuneACCESS table keeps in-frame sequences only and misses some clones. Where compared with another copy, unresolved V genes explain less than half of these, and the others have no known cause. Within this sample are approximately 300,000 clones, with around 90% of them counted one time only. The ten largest clones take up 6.5% to 8% of the sample. Sequenced sample: peripheral blood. Source of these receptors: a woman in her twenties or thirties with COVID-19, enrolled during active disease.

The chain links TRBV25-1 to TRBJ1-1; maybe TRBD1 (5 bases). The CDR3 loop spans 13 amino acids. Germline CDR1 is MGHDK and CDR2 is SYGVNS. Trimming left V 3 bases short and J 11 bases short, with 16 bases between. The CDR3 DNA reads as TGTGCCAGCAGTGAGCGGGACGGGTTGTCGGCTTTCTTT. As protein: CASSERDGLSAFF.

J is TRBJ2-1 and V is TRBV9, with D possibly matching TRBD1 (5 bases). Trimming cost V 0 bases and J 7 bases, with 14 bases left between them. CDR1 is SGDLS and CDR2 is YYNGEE in the germline V gene. The CDR3 runs 15 residues. This chain's CDR3 is CASSVGAGLWNEQFF. The CDR3 DNA follows: TGTGCCAGCAGCGTAGGGGCAGGGTTGTGGAATGAGCAGTTCTTC.

The rearrangement joins TRBV9 to TRBJ1-4; TRBD1 aligns across 7 bases. V was pared by 4 bases and J by 8 bases, with 11 bases of the junction left unmatched. Germline-derived CDR1 and CDR2 are SGDLS and YYNGEE. This CDR3 comprises 15 residues. This CDR3 is CASSPLGQPGEKLFF. The CDR3, as DNA: TGTGCCAGCAGCCCTCTGGGACAGCCTGGCGAAAAACTGTTTTTT.

The chain employs TRBV12-3 or TRBV12-4 and TRBJ1-5, with TRBD1 matching over 9 bases. With V trimmed by 5 bases and J by 5 bases, 1 base remained unmatched. The CDR3 length is 13 residues. Here the CDR3 reads CASSTGGYQPQHF. DNA of the CDR3: TGTGCCAGCAGTACAGGGGGCTATCAGCCCCAGCATTTT.

The chain carries TRBV7-2 and TRBJ2-7, with TRBD2 matching over 12 bases. V lost 0 bases and J lost 7; bases outside the gene matches: 1. Germline-derived CDR1 and CDR2 are SGHTA and FQGNSA. The CDR3 is 14 amino acids. Here the CDR3 reads CASSLALAGGEQYF. The DNA of the CDR3 is TGTGCCAGCAGCTTAGCACTAGCGGGAGGTGAGCAGTACTTC.

A single count supports this clone. The chain links TRBV6-5 to TRBJ2-7, with D maybe TRBD1 (6 bases). The CDR3 spans 12 residues. With 6 bases removed from V and 1 base from J, the gap between germline ends came to 7 bases. Germline CDR1 MNHEY, CDR2 SVGAGI. The CDR3 spells CASRQGSYEQYF. DNA of the CDR3: TGTGCCAGCAGACAGGGTTCCTACGAGCAGTACTTC.

The V call is TRBV2, the J call TRBJ2-7; TRBD1 aligns across 11 bases. The CDR3 sequence is 15 residues long. Germline CDR1 and CDR2: SNHLY and FYNNEI. Unmatched junction bases numbered 5, after V lost 6 bases and J lost 1 base. CDR3 region: CASRDGTGGSYEQYF. The CDR3 DNA follows: TGTGCCAGCAGGGACGGGACAGGGGGTTCCTACGAGCAGTACTTC.

The V call is TRBV6-2 or TRBV6-3, the J call TRBJ1-5; D is undetermined. The germline V gene encodes CDR1 MNHEY and CDR2 SVGEGT. CDR3 size: 13 residues. Trimming took 6 bases from V and 7 from J, leaving 13 bases between them. CDR3 region: CASSLLESQPQHF. The CDR3 nucleotides read TGTGCCAGCAGCCTCCTGGAGAGCCAGCCCCAGCATTTT.

The J gene is TRBJ2-1, the V gene TRBV7-2; possible D gene TRBD2, 6 bases. There are 15 residues in the CDR3. The germline V gene encodes CDR1 SGHTA and CDR2 FQGNSA. V dropped 1 base and J dropped 7 bases, with 14 bases sitting between them. DNA of the CDR3: TGTGCCAGCAGCTTAGTATGGACTAAACCTAATGAGCAGTTCTTC. Translating gives CASSLVWTKPNEQFF.

This clone was seen more than once but under ten times. The V gene is TRBV5-1, the J gene TRBJ2-7; 9 nucleotides line up with TRBD1. CDR3 size: 14 residues. Germline V gene sequence: CDR1 SGHRS, CDR2 YFSETQ. The trim removed 4 bases at V and 6 bases at J, leaving 8 bases unmatched. CDR3 nucleotides: TGCGCCAGCAGCCAGCCGGGACAGGGACGCGAGCAGTACTTC. Residues: CASSQPGQGREQYF.

This clone was seen a single time. The chain has TRBV30 and TRBJ1-5, with unresolved D. Germline V CDR1 and CDR2: GTSNPN, SVGIG (reference sequence). V was trimmed by 3 bases and J by 4 bases, leaving 13 bases between them. The CDR3 runs to 14 residues. CDR3 region: CAWSRGEENQPQHF. DNA for the CDR3: TGTGCCTGGAGCCGCGGAGAGGAGAATCAGCCCCAGCATTTT.

V is TRBV19 and J is TRBJ2-7, with 7 bases matching TRBD1. The CDR3 has 15 amino acids. The trim removed 3 bases at V and 5 bases at J, leaving 10 bases unmatched. In germline, CDR1 is LNHDA, CDR2 SQIVND (reference sequence). In DNA form, the CDR3 reads TGTGCCAGTAGTATTCCTCGGACAGGAGGTAACGAGCAGTACTTC. Protein: CASSIPRTGGNEQYF.

This sequence joins TRBV11-2 and TRBJ2-7; D is uncertain. CDR1 is SGHAT, CDR2 FQNNGV, per germline. CDR3 length: 16 amino acids. Trimming shortened V by 5 bases and J by 0 bases, and 17 bases separated the two germline ends. CDR3 region: CASSPPWSDISYEQYF. CDR3 bases: TGTGCCAGCAGCCCCCCGTGGAGTGATATCTCCTACGAGCAGTACTTC.

The rearrangement joins TRBV12-2 to TRBJ2-1; whether TRBD2, the table's D call, matches the DNA was not checked. TRBV12-2 constitutes a pseudogene. The CDR3 runs to 12 residues. CDR3 nucleotides: TGTGCAGCCCGGGAGGAGGAGCATGAGCAGTTCTTC. This gives the protein CAAREEEHEQFF.

The V gene is TRBV3-1 (or the pseudogene TRBV3-2), the J gene TRBJ2-7; D remains ambiguous. The V end lost 4 bases, the J end lost 0 bases, and 7 bases lay between the germline ends. The CDR3 loop spans 13 amino acids. Germline-derived CDR1 and CDR2 are LGHDT and YNNKEL (reference sequence). CDR3 residues: CASSLRSSYEQYF. The CDR3 DNA reads TGTGCCAGCAGCCTACGCAGCTCCTACGAGCAGTACTTC.

The CDR3 protein is CAWRGQGMNTEAFF. CDR3 nucleotide sequence: TGTGCCTGGAGGGGACAGGGAATGAACACTGAAGCTTTCTTT. The genes are TRBV30 and TRBJ1-1; 9 nucleotides line up with TRBD1. The CDR3 runs 14 residues. Germline V gene data show CDR1 as GTSNPN and CDR2 as SVGIG (reference sequence). Unmatched junction bases numbered 2, after V lost 3 bases and J lost 0 bases.

This chain connects TRBV28 to TRBJ1-5; D is perhaps TRBD1 (6 bases). V lost 5 bases to trimming and J lost 5 bases, with 13 bases between them. CDR3 length: 14 amino acids. Germline-derived CDR1 and CDR2 are MDHEN and SYDVKM. This CDR3 is CASSLTGSHQPQHF. The CDR3 DNA reads as TGTGCCAGCAGTCTCACAGGGTCCCATCAGCCCCAGCATTTT.